This is a list of T cell receptor beta chains from one sample in a study of OX40 agonist ivuxolimab in advanced cancers. Produced via immunoSEQ multiplex PCR; TCRdb's table is partial and in-frame only. The table has 65,000 to 75,000 clones, approximately 81% seen once. The sequenced sample was CD4+ or CD8+ T cells sorted from blood, obtained in a trial of the OX40 agonist ivuxolimab. These receptors were obtained from an adult with an advanced solid tumor such as melanoma, head and neck, liver or kidney cancer. The CDR3 runs from the conserved cysteine through the conserved F or W. Each record gives: J gene, V gene, CDR3 protein.

>TRBJ1-3|TRBV5-6
CASSYFSGNTIYF
>TRBJ2-5|TRBV4-1
CASSQGTVRAGTQYF
>TRBJ2-7|TRBV28
CASSSPVSEQYF
>TRBJ2-5|TRBV4-1
CASSQDTRQGTFETQYF
>TRBJ2-3|TRBV5-1
CASRKGVSGDTQYF
>TRBJ2-1|TRBV21-1
CASSKEGTSGTDNEQFF
>TRBJ2-7|TRBV7-9
CASSPKGRGIDEQYF
>TRBJ1-6|TRBV2
CASSRQDDSPLHF
>TRBJ2-2|TRBV9
CASSGGGQGAYTGELFF
>TRBJ2-1|TRBV27
CASSLNGGQGGNEQFF
>TRBJ2-3|TRBV11-2
CASSTRQGTDTQYF
>TRBJ2-1|TRBV7-2
CASSLGRGDSVF
>TRBJ2-3|TRBV29-1
CSAIGQGTDTQYF
>TRBJ1-5|TRBV2
CASNLGNQPQHF
>TRBJ1-2|TRBV28
CASKKTGEGGGYTF
>TRBJ1-2|TRBV2
CASTPGTGAGGYTF
>TRBJ2-5|TRBV6-1
CASHYLAIQETQYF
>TRBJ1-4|TRBV7-8
CASSLARGPANEKLFF
>TRBJ2-2|TRBV27
CASSVGSGEYTGELFF
>TRBJ2-3|TRBV6-5
CASSYSSAPDTQYF
>TRBJ1-1|TRBV19
CASSILGTGEGEAFF
>TRBJ2-5|TRBV4-1
CASSQPDRGPETQYF
>TRBJ2-3|TRBV27
CASSLIGLAADTQYF
>TRBJ2-1|TRBV7-2
CASSLAAVSYNEQFF
>TRBJ1-3|TRBV27
CASTEERSGNTIYF
>TRBJ2-2|TRBV7-9
CASSPGQGNTGELFF
>TRBJ1-4|TRBV6-6
CATQDSNEKLFF
>TRBJ2-1|TRBV5-1
CASSIGQGPYNEQFF
>TRBJ2-7|TRBV7-6
CASSLGGLAGGVQYF
>TRBJ1-1|TRBV5-1
CASSVSNNQGAFF
>TRBJ2-5|TRBV28
CASSSLRGYQETQYF
>TRBJ2-7|TRBV2
CASRLGTAYEQYF
>TRBJ2-7|TRBV7-9
CASSLISSYEQYF
>TRBJ2-1|TRBV7-9
CASSLGTSGGPNEQFF
>TRBJ1-2|TRBV7-2
CASSLLGRNYGYTF
>TRBJ2-6|TRBV10-1
CASSEGGAGANVLTF
>TRBJ1-2|TRBV18
CASSILRDRGSGYTF
>TRBJ1-1|TRBV28
CASRYGDRVNTEAFF
>TRBJ1-1|TRBV2
CACRPEEGTEAFF
>TRBJ1-2|TRBV12-5
CASGLEGTGFRSNYGYTF
>TRBJ1-2|TRBV18
CASSHGQGANGYTF
>TRBJ2-3|TRBV6-1
CASSEGWDASTDTQYF
>TRBJ2-3|TRBV7-8
CASSLGGGPRGSDTQYF
>TRBJ2-5|TRBV9
CASSVEVSEDSSETQYF
>TRBJ1-5|TRBV18
CASSPQVQGRPQHF